The 13 T cell receptor beta chains below come from one sample, sequenced in a study of PD-L1 blockade in urothelial cancer. Sequencing used immunoSEQ multiplex PCR; TCRdb keeps in-frame clones, though not all of them. This table holds some 45,000 clones, about 88% found once. Sample time point: pretreatment peripheral blood. The specimen comprised PBMCs, sampled around atezolizumab (anti-PD-L1) treatment. Receptor source: a donor over 35 with urothelial cancer.

V is TRBV18 and J is TRBJ2-7, with D perhaps matching TRBD1 (5 bases). The CDR3 runs to 13 residues. Trimming removed 4 bases from V and 4 bases from J, with 11 bases in between. CDR1 and CDR2 from the germline V gene are KGHSH and LQKENI. The CDR3 DNA reads TGTGCCAGCTCACGGCAGGGTGGGTACGAGCAGTACTTC. It is translated as CASSRQGGYEQYF.

The chain recombines TRBV7-2 with TRBJ2-7; D not certain. The germline gives CDR1 SGHTA, CDR2 FQGNSA. This CDR3 spans 14 amino acids. Trimming took off 5 bases at V and 7 bases at J, with 18 bases between the two ends. The CDR3 is CASSLGSHDGEQYF. CDR3 nucleotide sequence: TGTGCCAGCAGCCTCGGATCCCATGACGGGGAGCAGTACTTC.

Concerning this clone: Additional DNA sequences in this sample encode the identical CDR3. V usage is TRBV18 and J usage is TRBJ2-7; no definite D call. Trimming took off 2 bases at V and 2 bases at J, with 4 bases between the two ends. Germline CDR1 is KGHSH and CDR2 is LQKENI. The CDR3 length is 12 residues. The CDR3 DNA reads as TGTGCCAGCTCACCAGGCACCTACGAGCAGTACTTC. It specifies CASSPGTYEQYF. The variable domain in full, completed from reference TRBV18 and TRBJ2-7, reads NAGVMQNPRHLVRRRGQEARLRCSPMKGHSHVYWYRQLPEEGLKFMVYLQKENIIDESGMPKERFSAEFPKEGPSILRIQQVVRGDSAAYFCASSPGTYEQYFGPGTRLTVT.

V usage is TRBV10-1 and J usage is TRBJ2-3; 7 nucleotides align to TRBD2. This CDR3 has 13 amino acids. Germline assignment: CDR1 WNHNN and CDR2 SYGVQD (reference sequence). Trimming at V came to 10 bases and at J to 6 bases, leaving 10 bases not matched to a gene. The DNA for the CDR3 is TGCGCCAACCCGGCGGGAGCGGCTGATACGCAGTATTTT. It codes for CANPAGAADTQYF.

This chain uses TRBV9 with TRBJ2-7, with 10 bases identical to TRBD2. The CDR3 spans 16 residues. Losses at the gene ends were 4 bases for V and 5 bases for J; bases not matched to a gene: 12. Germline V CDR1 and CDR2: SGDLS, YYNGEE. Here the CDR3 DNA reads TGTGCCAGCAGCCCCTATCATAGCGGGAGGTCCCACGAGCAGTACTTC. Its translation is CASSPYHSGRSHEQYF.

The CDR3 DNA reads as TGTGCCAGCAGTCCCTGGGCGGGATTGGGTACCTACAATGAGCAGTTCTTC. This translates into CASSPWAGLGTYNEQFF. The chain is built from TRBV28 and TRBJ2-1; D possibly corresponds to TRBD2 (6 bases). Trimming pared 5 bases from V and 2 bases from J, leaving 19 bases between. The CDR3 is 17 residues long. CDR1 and CDR2 from the germline V gene are MDHEN and SYDVKM.

This clone was observed a single time. CDR3 nucleotide sequence: TGTGCCAGCAGCCAGGCAGCGGGACTTTCCTACAATGAGCAGTTCTTC. As protein: CASSQAAGLSYNEQFF. The rearrangement links TRBV4-2 to TRBJ2-1; 7 bases are shared with TRBD2. The germline V gene encodes CDR1 LGHNA and CDR2 YNFKEQ. This CDR3 is built from 16 residues. Trimming cost V 3 bases and J 1 base; bases outside gene matches: 6.

The chain uses TRBV7-9 and TRBJ2-1, with 10 bases fitting TRBD2. V trimming: 3 bases; J trimming: 5 bases; junction bases outside the gene matches: 4. Germline CDR1 is SEHNR and CDR2 is FQNEAQ (reference sequence). The CDR3 covers 15 residues. In DNA, the CDR3 is TGTGCCAGCAGCTTGGCACTAGCGGGGAACAATGAGCAGTTCTTC. Protein product: CASSLALAGNNEQFF.

The chain combines TRBV19 with TRBJ2-5; weak D call: TRBD1 (5 bases). The germline CDR1 and CDR2 sequences are LNHDA and SQIVND (reference sequence). Trimming took off 3 bases at V and 4 bases at J, with 6 bases between the two ends. There are 12 residues in the CDR3. The CDR3 DNA reads TGTGCCAGTAGTATTAGGGGAGAGACCCAGTACTTC. It specifies CASSIRGETQYF.

The V call is TRBV4-1, the J call TRBJ2-1; D may be TRBD2 (5 bases). Trimming removed 8 bases from V and 12 bases from J, with 20 bases in between. The length of the CDR3 is 13 residues. Per germline, CDR1 MGHRA and CDR2 YSYEKL. The CDR3 nucleotides are TGCGCCAGCCCCGCCGTCCCGCGGGTAGCGCAGTTCTTC. It yields the protein CASPAVPRVAQFF.

V and J are TRBV10-2 and TRBJ2-3; D might be TRBD2 (6 bases). V dropped 3 bases and J dropped 11 bases, with 9 bases sitting between them. Germline CDR1 is WSHSY and CDR2 is SAAADI. The CDR3 loop spans 11 amino acids. CDR3 amino acids: CASSDGGVQYF. CDR3 in DNA: TGCGCCAGCAGTGACGGGGGTGTGCAGTATTTT.

The V and J genes are TRBV9 and TRBJ2-5; TRBD1 matches at 7 bases. This CDR3 is 13 amino acids long. Germline V lookup: CDR1 SGDLS, CDR2 YYNGEE. After removal of 3 bases from V and 3 bases from J, the junction contained 2 bases not matched to a gene. DNA for the CDR3: TGTGCCAGCAGCGCCGGACAGGAAGAGACCCAGTACTTC. Protein sequence: CASSAGQEETQYF. The full variable domain, in which reference TRBV9 and TRBJ2-5 provide the parts outside the CDR3, is DSGVTQTPKHLITATGQRVTLRCSPRSGDLSVYWYQQSLDQGLQFLIQYYNGEERAKGNILERFSAQQFPDLHSELNLSSLELGDSALYFCASSAGQEETQYFGPGTRLLVL.

The J gene is TRBJ2-3, the V gene TRBV7-6; the D gene is possibly TRBD1 (5 bases). Germline lookup yields CDR1 SGHVS and CDR2 FNYEAQ. The CDR3 spans 14 residues. Trimming removed 5 bases from V and 0 bases from J, with 9 bases in between. CDR3 DNA: TGTGCCAGCAGCCCTTCAGGGAGCACAGATACGCAGTATTTT. It translates to CASSPSGSTDTQYF.